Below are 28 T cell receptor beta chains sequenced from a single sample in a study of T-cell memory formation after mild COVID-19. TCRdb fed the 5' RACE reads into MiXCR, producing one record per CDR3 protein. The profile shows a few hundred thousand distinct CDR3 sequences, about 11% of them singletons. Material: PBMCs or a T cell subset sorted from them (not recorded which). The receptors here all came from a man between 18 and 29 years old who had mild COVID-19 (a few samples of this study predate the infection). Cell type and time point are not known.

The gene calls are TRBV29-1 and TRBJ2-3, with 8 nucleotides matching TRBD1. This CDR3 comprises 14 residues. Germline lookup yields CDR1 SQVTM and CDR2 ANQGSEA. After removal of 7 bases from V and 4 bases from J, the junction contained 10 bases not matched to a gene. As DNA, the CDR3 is TGCAGCGCCGTTGACAGGGGTAGGGCAGATACGCAGTATTTT. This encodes CSAVDRGRADTQYF.

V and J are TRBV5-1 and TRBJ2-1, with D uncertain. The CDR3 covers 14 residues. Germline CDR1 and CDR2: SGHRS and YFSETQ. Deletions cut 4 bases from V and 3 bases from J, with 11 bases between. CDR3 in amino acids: CASSADGNYNEQFF. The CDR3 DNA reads TGCGCCAGCAGCGCTGACGGCAACTACAATGAGCAGTTCTTC.

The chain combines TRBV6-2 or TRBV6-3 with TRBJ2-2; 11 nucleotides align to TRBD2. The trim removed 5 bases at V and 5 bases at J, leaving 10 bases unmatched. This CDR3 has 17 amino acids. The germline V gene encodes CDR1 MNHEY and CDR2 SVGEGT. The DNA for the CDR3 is TGTGCCAGCAGTCAGCACTCTAGCGGGGGGCGTACCGGGGAGCTGTTTTTT. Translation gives CASSQHSSGGRTGELFF.

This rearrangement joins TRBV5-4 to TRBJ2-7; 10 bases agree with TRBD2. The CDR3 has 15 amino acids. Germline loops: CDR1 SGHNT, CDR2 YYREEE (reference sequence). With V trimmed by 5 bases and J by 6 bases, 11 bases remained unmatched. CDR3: CASSRGSGGAAEQYV. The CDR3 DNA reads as TGTGCCAGCAGTAGGGGAAGCGGGGGGGCCGCCGAGCAGTACGTC.

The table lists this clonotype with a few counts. CDR3 in amino acids: CASSGNLNSPLHF. As DNA, the CDR3 is TGTGCCAGCAGCGGAAACCTGAATTCACCCCTCCACTTT. V and J are TRBV11-2 and TRBJ1-6; D is unclear. The CDR3 has 13 amino acids. Germline lookup yields CDR1 SGHAT and CDR2 FQNNGV. V was cut by 5 bases and J by 7 bases, with 9 bases left in between.

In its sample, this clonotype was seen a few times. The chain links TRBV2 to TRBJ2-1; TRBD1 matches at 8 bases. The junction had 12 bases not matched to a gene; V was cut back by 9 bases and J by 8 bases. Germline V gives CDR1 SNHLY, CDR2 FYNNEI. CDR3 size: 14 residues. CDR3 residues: CASEGQGAFDEQFF. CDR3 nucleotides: TGTGCCAGTGAGGGGCAGGGGGCTTTTGATGAGCAGTTCTTC.

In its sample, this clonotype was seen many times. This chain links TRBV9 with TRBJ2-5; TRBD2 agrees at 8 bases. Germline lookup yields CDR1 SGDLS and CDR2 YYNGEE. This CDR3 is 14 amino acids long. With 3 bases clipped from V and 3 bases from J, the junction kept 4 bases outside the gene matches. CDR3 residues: CASSERGRKETQYF. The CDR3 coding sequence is TGTGCCAGCAGCGAACGCGGGAGGAAAGAGACCCAGTACTTC.

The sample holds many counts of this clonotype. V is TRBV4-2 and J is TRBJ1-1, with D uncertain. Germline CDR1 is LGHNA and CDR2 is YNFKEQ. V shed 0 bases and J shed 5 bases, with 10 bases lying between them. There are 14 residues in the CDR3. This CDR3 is CASSQDRVWTEAFF. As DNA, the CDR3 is TGTGCCAGCAGCCAAGATCGGGTTTGGACTGAAGCTTTCTTT.

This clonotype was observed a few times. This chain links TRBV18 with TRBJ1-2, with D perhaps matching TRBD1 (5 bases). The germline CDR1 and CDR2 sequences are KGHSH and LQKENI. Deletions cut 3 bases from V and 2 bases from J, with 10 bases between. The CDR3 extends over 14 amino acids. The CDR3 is CASSPQGMNYGYTF. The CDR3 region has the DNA TGTGCCAGCTCACCTCAGGGAATGAACTATGGCTACACCTTC.

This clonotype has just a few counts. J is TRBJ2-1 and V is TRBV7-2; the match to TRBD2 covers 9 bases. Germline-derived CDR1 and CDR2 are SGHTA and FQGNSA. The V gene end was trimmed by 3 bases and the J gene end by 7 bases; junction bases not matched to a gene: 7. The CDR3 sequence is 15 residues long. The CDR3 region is CASSLASGEGNEQFF. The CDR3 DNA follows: TGTGCCAGCAGCTTGGCTAGCGGGGAAGGGAATGAGCAGTTCTTC.

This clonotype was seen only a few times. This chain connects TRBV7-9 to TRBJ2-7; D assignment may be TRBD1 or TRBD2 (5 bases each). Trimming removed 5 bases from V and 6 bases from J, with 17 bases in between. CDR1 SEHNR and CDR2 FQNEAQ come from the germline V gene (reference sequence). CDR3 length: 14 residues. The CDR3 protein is CASSPGPLPREQYF. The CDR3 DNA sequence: TGTGCCAGCAGCCCGGGACCCCTGCCTCGCGAGCAGTACTTC.

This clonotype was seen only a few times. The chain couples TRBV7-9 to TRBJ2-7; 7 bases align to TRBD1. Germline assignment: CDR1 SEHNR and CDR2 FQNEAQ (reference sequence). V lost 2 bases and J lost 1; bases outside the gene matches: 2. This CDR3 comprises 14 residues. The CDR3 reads CASSLSQGSYEQYV. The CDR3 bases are TGTGCCAGCAGCTTATCACAGGGGTCCTACGAGCAGTACGTC.

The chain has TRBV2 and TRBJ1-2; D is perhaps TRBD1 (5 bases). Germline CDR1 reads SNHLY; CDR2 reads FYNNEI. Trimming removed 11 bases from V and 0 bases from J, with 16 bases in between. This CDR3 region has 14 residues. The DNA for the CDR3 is TGTGCCTCCCTTAGAGGGGTTACTAACTATGGCTACACCTTC. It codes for CASLRGVTNYGYTF.

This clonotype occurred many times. This chain's CDR3 is CASSPKTGYEQYV. The CDR3 DNA follows: TGTGCCAGCAGCCCCAAGACAGGGTACGAGCAGTACGTC. The chain links TRBV14 to TRBJ2-7; 7 positions agree with TRBD1. The CDR3 length is 13 residues. V was pared by 4 bases and J by 4 bases, with 4 bases of the junction left unmatched. Germline CDR1 and CDR2: SGHDN and FVKESK.

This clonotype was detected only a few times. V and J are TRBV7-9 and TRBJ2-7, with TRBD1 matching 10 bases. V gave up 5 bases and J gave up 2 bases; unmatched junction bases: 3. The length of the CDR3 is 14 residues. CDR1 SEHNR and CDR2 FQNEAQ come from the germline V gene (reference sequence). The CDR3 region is CASSRDRGAYEQYF. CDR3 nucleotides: TGTGCCAGCAGCCGGGACAGGGGCGCCTACGAGCAGTACTTC.

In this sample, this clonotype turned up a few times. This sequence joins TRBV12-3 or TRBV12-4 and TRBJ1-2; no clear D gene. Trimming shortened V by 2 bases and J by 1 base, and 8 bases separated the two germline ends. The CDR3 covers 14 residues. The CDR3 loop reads CASSLRRSNYGYTF. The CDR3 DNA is TGTGCCAGCAGTTTACGGCGGAGTAACTATGGCTACACCTTC.

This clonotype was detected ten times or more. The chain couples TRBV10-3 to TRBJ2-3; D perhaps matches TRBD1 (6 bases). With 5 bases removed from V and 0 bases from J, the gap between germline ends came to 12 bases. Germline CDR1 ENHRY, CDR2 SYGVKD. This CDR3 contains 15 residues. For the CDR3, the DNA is TGTGCCATCAGTACTGGGACAACTAGCACAGATACGCAGTATTTT. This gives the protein CAISTGTTSTDTQYF.

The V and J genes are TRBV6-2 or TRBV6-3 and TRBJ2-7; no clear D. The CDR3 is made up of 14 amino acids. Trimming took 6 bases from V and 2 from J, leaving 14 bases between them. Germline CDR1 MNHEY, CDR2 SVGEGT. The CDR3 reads CASSRFGSTYEQYF. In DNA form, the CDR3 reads TGTGCCAGCAGCAGGTTCGGTTCAACCTACGAGCAGTACTTC.

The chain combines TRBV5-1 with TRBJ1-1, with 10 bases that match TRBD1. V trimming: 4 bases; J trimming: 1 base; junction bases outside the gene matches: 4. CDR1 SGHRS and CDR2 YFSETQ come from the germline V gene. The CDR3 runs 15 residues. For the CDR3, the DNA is TGCGCCAGCAGCCGATGGACAGGGGGGAACACTGAAGCTTTCTTT. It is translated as CASSRWTGGNTEAFF.

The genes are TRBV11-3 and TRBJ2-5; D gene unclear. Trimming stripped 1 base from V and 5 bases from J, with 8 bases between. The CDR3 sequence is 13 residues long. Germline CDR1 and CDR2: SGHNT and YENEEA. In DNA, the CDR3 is TGTGCCAGCAGCTTAGGTAGTGCGGAGACCCAGTACTTC. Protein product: CASSLGSAETQYF.

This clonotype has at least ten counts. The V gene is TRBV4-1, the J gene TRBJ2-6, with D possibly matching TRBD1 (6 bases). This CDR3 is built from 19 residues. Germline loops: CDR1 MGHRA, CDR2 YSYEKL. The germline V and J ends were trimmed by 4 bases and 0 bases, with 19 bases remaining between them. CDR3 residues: CASSLRAPGVDSGANVLTF. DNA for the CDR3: TGCGCCAGCAGCCTTAGGGCTCCAGGGGTCGACTCTGGGGCCAACGTCCTGACTTTC.

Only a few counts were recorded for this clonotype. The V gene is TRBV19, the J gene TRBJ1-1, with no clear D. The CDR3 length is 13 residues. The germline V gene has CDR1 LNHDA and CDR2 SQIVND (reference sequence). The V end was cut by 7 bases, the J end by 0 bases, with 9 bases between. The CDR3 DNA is TGTGCCAGTAAGATCAGAGTGAACACTGAAGCTTTCTTT. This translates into CASKIRVNTEAFF.

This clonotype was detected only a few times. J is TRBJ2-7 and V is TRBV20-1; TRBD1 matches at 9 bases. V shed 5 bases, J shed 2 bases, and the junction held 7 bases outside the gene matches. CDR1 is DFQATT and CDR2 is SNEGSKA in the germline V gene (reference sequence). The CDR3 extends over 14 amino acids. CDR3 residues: CSAGRTGVAYEQYF. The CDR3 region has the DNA TGCAGTGCTGGTAGGACAGGGGTAGCCTACGAGCAGTACTTC.

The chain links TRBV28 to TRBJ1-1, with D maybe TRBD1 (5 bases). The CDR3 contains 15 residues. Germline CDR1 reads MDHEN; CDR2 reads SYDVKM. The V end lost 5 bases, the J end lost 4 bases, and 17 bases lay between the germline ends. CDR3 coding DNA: TGTGCCAGCAGTCGCTCCGGGGCGGGGTCCACTGAAGCTTTCTTT. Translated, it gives CASSRSGAGSTEAFF.

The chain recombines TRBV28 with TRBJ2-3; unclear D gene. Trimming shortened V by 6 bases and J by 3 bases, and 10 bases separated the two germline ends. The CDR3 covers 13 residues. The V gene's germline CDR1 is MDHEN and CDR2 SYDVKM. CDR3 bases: TGTGCCAGCAGGACTCCCGCTACAGATACGCAGTATTTT. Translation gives CASRTPATDTQYF. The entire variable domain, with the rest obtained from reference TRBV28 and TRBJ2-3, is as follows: DVKVTQSSRYLVKRTGEKVFLECVQDMDHENMFWYRQDPGLGLRLIYFSYDVKMKEKGDIPEGYSVSREKKERFSLILESASTNQTSMYLCASRTPATDTQYFGPGTRLTVL.

For the CDR3, the DNA is TGTGCCAGCAGCGTAACGAGCGGGGGGGCGGGCGAGCAGTACTTC. This translates into CASSVTSGGAGEQYF. The genes are TRBV9 and TRBJ2-7; 10 bases line up with TRBD2. The length of the CDR3 is 15 residues. J lost 6 bases, V lost 1 base, and 7 bases had no gene match. From germline, CDR1 is SGDLS and CDR2 YYNGEE.

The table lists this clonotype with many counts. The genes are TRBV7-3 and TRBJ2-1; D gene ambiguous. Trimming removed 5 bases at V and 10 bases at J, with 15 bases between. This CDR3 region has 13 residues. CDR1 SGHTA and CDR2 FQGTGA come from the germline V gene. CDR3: CASSQTRALEQFF. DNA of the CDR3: TGTGCCAGCAGCCAGACCCGGGCCCTCGAGCAGTTCTTC.

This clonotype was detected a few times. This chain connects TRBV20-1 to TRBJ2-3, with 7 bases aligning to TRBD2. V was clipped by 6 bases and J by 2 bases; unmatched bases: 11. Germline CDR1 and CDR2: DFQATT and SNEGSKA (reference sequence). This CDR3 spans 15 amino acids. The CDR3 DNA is TGCAGTGCCCCAGCGGGCGGGGGATACACAGATACGCAGTATTTT. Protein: CSAPAGGGYTDTQYF.